This passage covers 5 T cell receptor beta chains from one sample sequenced in a study of control samples from healthy donors and cancer patients. TCRdb keeps only in-frame clones here, not all; method: immunoSEQ multiplex PCR. The sample lists 200,000 to 250,000 clones, roughly 94% occurring once. Sequencing was performed on blood. The source is a man in his forties or fifties in good health.

The rearrangement uses TRBV11-3 and TRBJ2-2, with TRBD2 matching 8 bases. Germline CDR1 reads SGHNT; CDR2 reads YENEEA. The CDR3 length is 16 residues. With 3 bases clipped from V and 6 bases from J, the junction kept 9 bases outside the gene matches. DNA of the CDR3: TGTGCCAGCAGCTTTGAGAGCGGGGGACGGGCCGGGGAGCTGTTTTTT. Protein product: CASSFESGGRAGELFF.

The rearrangement uses TRBV30 and TRBJ1-1, with D unresolved. V shed 5 bases and J shed 0 bases, with 10 bases lying between them. Germline CDR1 reads GTSNPN; CDR2 reads SVGIG (reference sequence). The CDR3 has 13 residues. The CDR3 bases are TGTGCCTGGCACGTTACAGTGAACACTGAAGCTTTCTTT. Translation: CAWHVTVNTEAFF.

In the case of this clone: Other nucleotide sequences from this sample produce the same CDR3. DNA of the CDR3: TGTGCCTGGAGTTTACAGGGAAACACCATATATTTT. The encoded protein is CAWSLQGNTIYF. V usage is TRBV30 and J usage is TRBJ1-3; unclear D gene. V was trimmed by 2 bases and J by 4 bases, leaving 6 bases between them. From germline, CDR1 is GTSNPN and CDR2 SVGIG (reference sequence). CDR3 length: 12 amino acids.

The gene calls are TRBV24-1 and TRBJ2-3; possibly TRBD1 for D (5 bases). Germline-derived CDR1 and CDR2 are KGHDR and SFDVKD. This CDR3 spans 16 amino acids. The ends were cut back, 4 bases at V and 5 bases at J, with 18 bases in the middle. CDR3 DNA: TGTGCCACCAGTGACCCGACAGCTTTGAAGGGAGATACGCAGTATTTT. It translates to CATSDPTALKGDTQYF.

V usage is TRBV3-1 (or the pseudogene TRBV3-2) and J usage is TRBJ2-1; D unresolved. The CDR3 loop spans 13 amino acids. Per the germline V gene, CDR1 is LGHDT and CDR2 is YNNKEL (reference sequence). V was trimmed by 1 base and J by 7 bases, leaving 8 bases between them. CDR3 sequence reads: CASSQGLQNEQFF. In DNA form, the CDR3 reads TGTGCCAGCAGCCAAGGGCTACAGAATGAGCAGTTCTTC.